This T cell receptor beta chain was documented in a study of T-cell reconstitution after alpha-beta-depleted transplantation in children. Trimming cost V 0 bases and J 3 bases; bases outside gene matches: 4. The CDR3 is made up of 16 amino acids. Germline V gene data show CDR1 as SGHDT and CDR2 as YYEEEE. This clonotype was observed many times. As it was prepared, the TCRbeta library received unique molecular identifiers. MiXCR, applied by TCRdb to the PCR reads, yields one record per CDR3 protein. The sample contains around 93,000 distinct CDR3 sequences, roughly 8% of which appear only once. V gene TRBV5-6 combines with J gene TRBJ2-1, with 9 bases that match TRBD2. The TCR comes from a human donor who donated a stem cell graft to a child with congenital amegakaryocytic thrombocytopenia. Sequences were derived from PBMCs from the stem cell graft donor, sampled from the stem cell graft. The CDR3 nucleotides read TGTGCCAGCAGCTTGGAAGCTAGCGGGAACTACAATGAGCAGTTCTTC. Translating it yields CASSLEASGNYNEQFF.